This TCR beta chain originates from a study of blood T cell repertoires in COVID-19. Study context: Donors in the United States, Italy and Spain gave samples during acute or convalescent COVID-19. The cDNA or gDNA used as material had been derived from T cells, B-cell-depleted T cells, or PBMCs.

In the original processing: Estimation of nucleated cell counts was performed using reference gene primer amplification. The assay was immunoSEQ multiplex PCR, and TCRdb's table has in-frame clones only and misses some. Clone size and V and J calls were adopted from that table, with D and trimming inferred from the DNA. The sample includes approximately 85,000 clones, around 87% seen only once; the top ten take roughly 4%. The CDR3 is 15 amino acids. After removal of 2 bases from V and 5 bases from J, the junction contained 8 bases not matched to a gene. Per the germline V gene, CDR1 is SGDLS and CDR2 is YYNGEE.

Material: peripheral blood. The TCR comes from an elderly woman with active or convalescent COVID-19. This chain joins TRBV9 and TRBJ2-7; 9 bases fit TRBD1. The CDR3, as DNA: TGTGCCAGCAGCGTCAACACAGGGGGCGAGGACGAGCAGTACTTC. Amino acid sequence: CASSVNTGGEDEQYF.